This T cell receptor (beta chain) was obtained from a study of shared clonotypes between healthy human individuals. General study points: It was expected that sequencing depth would affect clonotype sharing among donors.

Each of the donors was a healthy adult who was HIV-negative and had not had a recent acute infection or vaccination. The unsorted samples had 100 million or so PBMCs used for genomic DNA. Germline loops: CDR1 SNHLY, CDR2 FYNNEI. The CDR3 loop spans 15 amino acids. The V and J ends lost 9 bases and 4 bases respectively, with 21 bases between them. The protocol was immunoSEQ multiplex PCR, while the TCRdb copy is restricted to in-frame clones and leaves out a portion. The top ten clones hold 12% of a sample with hundreds of thousands of clones, approximately 77% of them seen once. In the case of this clone: Its antigen is unidentified.

The receptor's source is a woman aged 35 to 49 in good health. Some clones in this sample may be carry-over from other donors' samples. Sequenced: PBMCs. The V and J genes are TRBV2 and TRBJ1-2; D call uncertain. As DNA, the CDR3 is TGTGCCAGAGTGGGGTCAGGTAGTAATTCCTATGGCTACACCTTC. Translation gives CARVGSGSNSYGYTF.